The 2 T cell receptor beta chains in this list originate from one sample, sequenced in a study of shared clonotypes between healthy human individuals. Using immunoSEQ multiplex PCR, the repertoire was profiled, and TCRdb retains in-frame clones only, with some absent. This sample has fewer than 550,000 clones; over 60% occur once, and the top ten carry around 12%. What was sequenced was PBMCs. These receptors originate from a woman aged 40 to 50 in good health. Some clones in this sample may be carry-over from other donors' samples.

The chain combines TRBV15 with TRBJ1-2; TRBD1 aligns across 9 bases. CDR3 length: 16 amino acids. V dropped 2 bases and J dropped 7; count of bases not matched to a gene: 11. Germline V gives CDR1 LNHNV, CDR2 YYDKDF (reference sequence). CDR3: CATSRFIDRGAPGYTF. CDR3 sequence (DNA): TGTGCCACCAGCAGATTCATTGACAGGGGGGCCCCTGGCTACACCTTC.

In this sample, this clone turned up a few times. The rearrangement joins TRBV5-1 to TRBJ2-2; D unclear. Deletions cut 0 bases from V and 6 bases from J, with 12 bases between. The CDR3 is 15 residues long. From germline, CDR1 is SGHRS and CDR2 YFSETQ. The CDR3 nucleotides read TGCGCCAGCAGCTTGGGAACGGGTGGAGCCGGGGAGCTGTTTTTT. The encoded protein is CASSLGTGGAGELFF.